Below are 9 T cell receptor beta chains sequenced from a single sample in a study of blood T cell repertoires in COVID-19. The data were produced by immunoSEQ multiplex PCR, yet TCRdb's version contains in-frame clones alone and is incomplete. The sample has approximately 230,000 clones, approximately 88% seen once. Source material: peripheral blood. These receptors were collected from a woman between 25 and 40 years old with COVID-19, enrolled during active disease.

This chain's CDR3 is CASSRGTGETQYF. CDR3 nucleotide sequence: TGTGCCAGCAGCCGCGGGACAGGGGAGACCCAGTACTTC. The rearrangement joins TRBV7-2 to TRBJ2-5; TRBD1 agrees at 9 bases. The CDR3 loop spans 13 amino acids. Looked up from germline, CDR1 is SGHTA and CDR2 is FQGNSA. V gave up 5 bases and J gave up 5 bases; unmatched junction bases: 3. The full variable domain, in which reference TRBV7-2 and TRBJ2-5 provide the parts outside the CDR3, is GAGVSQSPSNKVTEKGKDVELRCDPISGHTALYWYRQSLGQGLEFLIYFQGNSAPDKSGLPSDRFSAERTGGSVSTLTIQRTQQEDSAVYLCASSRGTGETQYFGPGTRLLVL.

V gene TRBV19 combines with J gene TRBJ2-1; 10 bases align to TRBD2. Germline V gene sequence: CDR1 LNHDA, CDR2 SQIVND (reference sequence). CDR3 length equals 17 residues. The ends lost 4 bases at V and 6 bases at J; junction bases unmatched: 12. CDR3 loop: CASSSLQGLAPSNEQFF. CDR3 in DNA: TGTGCCAGTAGTAGCCTTCAGGGACTAGCGCCGTCCAATGAGCAGTTCTTC.

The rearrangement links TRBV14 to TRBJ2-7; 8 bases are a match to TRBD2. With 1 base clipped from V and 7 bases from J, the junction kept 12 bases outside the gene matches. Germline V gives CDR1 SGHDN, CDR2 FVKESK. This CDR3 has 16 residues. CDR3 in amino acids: CASSQVAASGLREQYF. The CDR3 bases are TGTGCCAGCAGCCAAGTAGCGGCTAGCGGGCTTCGGGAGCAGTACTTC.

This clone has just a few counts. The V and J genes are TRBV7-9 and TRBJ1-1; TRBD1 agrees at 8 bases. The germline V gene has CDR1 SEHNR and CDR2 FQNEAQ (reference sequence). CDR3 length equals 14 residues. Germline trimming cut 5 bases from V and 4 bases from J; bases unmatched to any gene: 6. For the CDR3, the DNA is TGTGCCAGCAGCCCTCGGACAGGGAGCACTGAAGCTTTCTTT. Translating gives CASSPRTGSTEAFF.

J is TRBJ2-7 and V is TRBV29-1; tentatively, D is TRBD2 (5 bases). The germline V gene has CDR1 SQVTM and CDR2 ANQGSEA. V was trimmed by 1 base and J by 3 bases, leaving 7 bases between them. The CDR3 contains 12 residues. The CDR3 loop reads CSVEAEDYEQYF. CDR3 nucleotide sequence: TGCAGCGTTGAAGCGGAGGACTACGAGCAGTACTTC.

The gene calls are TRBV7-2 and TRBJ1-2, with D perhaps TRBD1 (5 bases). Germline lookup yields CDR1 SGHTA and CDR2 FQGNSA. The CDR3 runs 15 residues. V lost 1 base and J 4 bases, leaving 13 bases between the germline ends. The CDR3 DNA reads TGTGCCAGCAGCTTAGGGGGCGGGGTTGGCTATGGCTACACCTTC. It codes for CASSLGGGVGYGYTF.

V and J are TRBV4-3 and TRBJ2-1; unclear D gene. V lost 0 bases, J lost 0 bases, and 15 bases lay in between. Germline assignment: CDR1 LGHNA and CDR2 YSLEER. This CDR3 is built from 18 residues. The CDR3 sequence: CASSQDRPARSSYNEQFF. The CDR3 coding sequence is TGCGCCAGCAGCCAAGATAGGCCGGCCCGGAGCTCCTACAATGAGCAGTTCTTC.

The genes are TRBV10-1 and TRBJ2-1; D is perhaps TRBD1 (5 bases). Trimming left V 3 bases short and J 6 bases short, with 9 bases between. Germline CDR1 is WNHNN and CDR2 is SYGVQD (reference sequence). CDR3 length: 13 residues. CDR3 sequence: CASSDGARNEQFF. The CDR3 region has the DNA TGCGCCAGCAGTGATGGGGCTCGCAATGAGCAGTTCTTC.

In nucleotides, the CDR3 is TGTGCCTGGAGGGACCTCGAGAGGGCGTACACTGAAGCTTTCTTT. Its protein product is CAWRDLERAYTEAFF. V usage is TRBV30 and J usage is TRBJ1-1; D not certain. CDR1 is GTSNPN and CDR2 is SVGIG in the germline V gene (reference sequence). The ends were cut back, 3 bases at V and 3 bases at J, with 17 bases in the middle. CDR3 length: 15 amino acids.